This T cell receptor (beta chain) appears in the sequencing data of a study of blood T cells in healthy people across ages. General study points: Donor CMV status, an unknown factor, possibly confounded changes in expanded clonotypes. With age, beta diversity per million T cells declined roughly linearly, significantly by roughly 40.

They isolated at least 6 million PBMCs from each sample. The use of a sample-barcoded 5' primer and a J-beta primer mix characterized a second PCR of roughly 6 to 11 cycles. TCRdb independently ran MiXCR on the 5' RACE reads; one entry per CDR3 protein. This sample has about 730,000 distinct CDR3 sequences, with about 42% found just once. This clonotype came up a few times. Its cognate antigen is unknown. The TCR was taken from a woman in her sixties in good health. The sequenced material came from blood.

Here the CDR3 DNA reads TGTGCCATCAAGGGACAGGGGTCCACAGATACGCAGTATTTT. This translates into CAIKGQGSTDTQYF. This chain connects TRBV10-3 to TRBJ2-3; 10 bases are shared with TRBD1. The germline CDR1 and CDR2 sequences are ENHRY and SYGVKD. J gave up 2 bases and V 7 bases, and 3 bases lay outside the gene matches. This CDR3 region has 14 residues.